This passage covers 22 T cell receptor beta chains from one sample sequenced in a study of T cell responses to AZD1222 COVID-19 vaccine. Produced via immunoSEQ multiplex PCR; TCRdb's table is partial and in-frame only. Here the sample spans 89,000 or so clones, under 95% being singletons. The sample was peripheral blood, taken 28 days after the second AZD1222 dose. The receptors here all came from an adult who received the AZD1222 COVID-19 vaccine.

The chain combines TRBV7-9 with TRBJ2-7; 10 bases fit TRBD2. With V trimmed by 8 bases and J by 0 bases, 10 bases remained unmatched. Germline assignment: CDR1 SEHNR and CDR2 FQNEAQ (reference sequence). The CDR3 spans 16 residues. The CDR3 loop reads CASEGPGTSVSYEQYF. DNA of the CDR3: TGTGCCAGCGAGGGCCCCGGGACTAGCGTCTCCTACGAGCAGTACTTC.

The V gene is TRBV10-3, the J gene TRBJ1-2, with 8 bases fitting TRBD1. V was clipped by 2 bases and J by 4 bases; unmatched bases: 3. This CDR3 spans 14 amino acids. Germline V gene sequence: CDR1 ENHRY, CDR2 SYGVKD. CDR3 sequence (DNA): TGTGCCATCAGTGAGACTGGGACAGGCTATGGCTACACCTTC. It encodes CAISETGTGYGYTF.

The chain is built from TRBV24-1 and TRBJ2-5; 9 bases fit TRBD2. Losses at the gene ends were 2 bases for V and 5 bases for J; bases not matched to a gene: 2. Germline V gene sequence: CDR1 KGHDR, CDR2 SFDVKD. The CDR3 length is 14 residues. The CDR3 coding sequence is TGTGCCACCAGTGATTCTAGCGGGAAGGAGACCCAGTACTTC. Amino acid sequence: CATSDSSGKETQYF.

V usage is TRBV29-1 and J usage is TRBJ1-2; 7 nucleotides match TRBD1. Germline CDR1 and CDR2: SQVTM and ANQGSEA. The CDR3 is 14 residues long. The V segment lost 7 bases and the J segment 4 bases; nucleotides outside the gene matches: 12. The CDR3 spells CSAGDRERGYGYTF. Here the CDR3 DNA reads TGCAGCGCCGGAGACAGGGAGAGAGGCTATGGCTACACCTTC. The full variable domain, rest sourced from reference TRBV29-1 and TRBJ1-2, is SAVISQKPSRDICQRGTSLTIQCQVDSQVTMMFWYRQQPGQSLTLIATANQGSEATYESGFVIDKFPISRPNLTFSTLTVSNMSPEDSSIYLCSAGDRERGYGYTFGSGTRLTVV.

J is TRBJ2-5 and V is TRBV2; D is unresolved. CDR3 length: 13 residues. Germline V CDR1 and CDR2: SNHLY, FYNNEI. Trimming left V 4 bases short and J 4 bases short, with 10 bases between. The CDR3 reads CASSVSRIETQYF. The CDR3 DNA reads TGTGCCAGCAGTGTTTCACGGATAGAGACCCAGTACTTC.

The genes are TRBV2 and TRBJ2-1; D may be TRBD1 or TRBD2 (5 bases each). The CDR3 runs 13 residues. V was shortened by 7 bases and J by 8 bases, with 15 bases between the two germline ends. The germline V gene encodes CDR1 SNHLY and CDR2 FYNNEI. CDR3 sequence (DNA): TGTGCCAGCATCGGGACCTTCCGGGATGAGCAGTTCTTC. Translated: CASIGTFRDEQFF.

The V and J genes are TRBV6-2 or TRBV6-3 and TRBJ2-6; D call uncertain. Germline values: CDR1 MNHEY, CDR2 SVGEGT. The V and J ends lost 0 bases and 0 bases respectively, with 3 bases between them. The CDR3 totals 15 residues. CDR3 in amino acids: CASSYSSSGANVLTF. CDR3 in DNA: TGTGCCAGCAGTTACTCGAGCTCTGGGGCCAACGTCCTGACTTTC.

The gene calls are TRBV28 and TRBJ1-1, with D possibly being TRBD1 (5 bases). CDR3 size: 14 residues. V lost 7 bases to trimming and J lost 2 bases, with 14 bases between them. Germline lookup yields CDR1 MDHEN and CDR2 SYDVKM. CDR3 DNA sequence: TGTGCCAGCATCAACGGCGGGGGTAACACTGAAGCTTTCTTT. Amino acids: CASINGGGNTEAFF.

V gene TRBV6-5 combines with J gene TRBJ1-3; D call uncertain. Germline loops: CDR1 MNHEY, CDR2 SVGAGI. Trimming took off 10 bases at V and 2 bases at J, with 12 bases between the two ends. This CDR3 region has 13 residues. The CDR3 loop reads CATLDGTGNTIYF. The CDR3, as DNA: TGTGCCACCCTGGACGGTACTGGAAACACCATATATTTT.

CDR3 DNA: TGTGCCATCAGCCTCGGACAGGGGGTCGACACCGGGGAGCTGTTTTTT. Protein sequence: CAISLGQGVDTGELFF. The chain recombines TRBV10-3 with TRBJ2-2, with 10 positions matching TRBD1. Trimming removed 6 bases from V and 3 bases from J; junction bases left unmatched: 7. This CDR3 is built from 16 residues. Per germline, CDR1 ENHRY and CDR2 SYGVKD.

The chain is built from TRBV28 and TRBJ2-4; the match to TRBD1 covers 11 bases. The V and J ends lost 7 bases and 4 bases, in that order; junction bases with no gene match: 3. The CDR3 consists of 14 residues. The germline CDR1 and CDR2 sequences are MDHEN and SYDVKM. CDR3: CASIGTGGKNIQYF. In DNA, the CDR3 is TGTGCCAGCATAGGGACAGGGGGGAAAAACATTCAGTACTTC.

This clone was counted between two and nine times. The chain combines TRBV2 with TRBJ1-2, with D perhaps matching TRBD1 (6 bases). Germline V gene lookup returns CDR1 SNHLY and CDR2 FYNNEI. V lost 6 bases to trimming and J lost 2 bases, with 13 bases between them. The length of the CDR3 is 14 residues. CDR3 nucleotide sequence: TGTGCCAGCAGAAACAGGGAATTCAACTATGGCTACACCTTC. Its translation: CASRNREFNYGYTF. The entire variable domain, with the rest obtained from reference TRBV2 and TRBJ1-2, is as follows: EPEVTQTPSHQVTQMGQEVILRCVPISNHLYFYWYRQILGQKVEFLVSFYNNEISEKSEIFDDQFSVERPDGSNFTLKIRSTKLEDSAMYFCASRNREFNYGYTFGSGTRLTVV.

The V and J genes are TRBV11-3 and TRBJ1-5, with D unclear. Germline values: CDR1 SGHNT, CDR2 YENEEA. CDR3 length: 14 amino acids. With 5 bases removed from V and 7 bases from J, the gap between germline ends came to 15 bases. CDR3: CASSPTDAKQPQHF. The CDR3 nucleotides read TGTGCCAGCAGCCCAACGGACGCCAAACAGCCCCAGCATTTT.

This clone was seen only once. The CDR3 sequence: CASSSNLGEQYF. As DNA, the CDR3 is TGTGCCAGCAGCTCGAATTTAGGCGAGCAGTACTTC. The rearrangement links TRBV13 to TRBJ2-7; D not certain. The germline CDR1 and CDR2 sequences are PRHDT and FYEKMQ (reference sequence). The CDR3 spans 12 residues. Between the trimmed V and J ends, which lost 4 bases and 6 bases, there was a span of 10 bases.

V gene TRBV6-5 combines with J gene TRBJ2-1; TRBD1 aligns across 12 bases. Per the germline V gene, CDR1 is MNHEY and CDR2 is SVGAGI. Trimming removed 6 bases from V and 6 bases from J; junction bases left unmatched: 3. The CDR3 totals 14 residues. CDR3: CASRGQGAGNEQFF. CDR3 in DNA: TGTGCCAGCAGGGGACAGGGGGCTGGCAATGAGCAGTTCTTC.

The gene calls are TRBV19 and TRBJ2-1; 14 bases align to TRBD2. The V segment lost 6 bases and the J segment 8 bases; nucleotides outside the gene matches: 9. CDR3 length equals 16 residues. Germline V gene data show CDR1 as LNHDA and CDR2 as SQIVND (reference sequence). DNA of the CDR3: TGTGCCAGTAGACCATCTGGACTAGCGGGAGGTGATGAGCAGTTCTTC. Translated, it gives CASRPSGLAGGDEQFF.

This chain uses TRBV5-1 with TRBJ1-2, with 8 bases that match TRBD1. This CDR3 has 15 amino acids. Germline CDR1 and CDR2: SGHRS and YFSETQ. V lost 5 bases, J lost 4 bases, and 10 bases stayed unmatched. The CDR3 loop is CASRMRQGLLYGYTF. Here the CDR3 DNA reads TGCGCCAGCAGAATGAGACAGGGGTTGCTCTATGGCTACACCTTC.

The chain employs TRBV5-1 and TRBJ1-3; D perhaps matches TRBD1 (5 bases). This CDR3 region has 15 residues. Germline CDR1 is SGHRS and CDR2 is YFSETQ. Trimming shortened V by 4 bases and J by 1 base, and 12 bases separated the two germline ends. The CDR3 region is CASSPLAGSGNTIYF. The CDR3 DNA is TGCGCCAGCAGCCCGCTGGCAGGGTCTGGAAACACCATATATTTT.

The chain employs TRBV18 and TRBJ1-5; maybe TRBD1 (5 bases). Germline V gene lookup returns CDR1 KGHSH and CDR2 LQKENI. The CDR3 loop spans 15 amino acids. Trimming shortened V by 4 bases and J by 4 bases, and 14 bases separated the two germline ends. The CDR3 here is CASSLADNRNQPQHF. CDR3 bases: TGTGCCAGCTCACTAGCCGACAACAGGAATCAGCCCCAGCATTTT.

The chain carries TRBV29-1 and TRBJ2-3; possible D gene TRBD1, 5 bases. Germline V gene sequence: CDR1 SQVTM, CDR2 ANQGSEA. The CDR3 runs 15 residues. The V gene lost 3 bases and the J gene lost 4 bases, with 17 bases spanning the gap. The CDR3 nucleotides read TGCAGCGTTGAGGGTGGGCAGGGTGGTTCAGATACGCAGTATTTT. Protein product: CSVEGGQGGSDTQYF.

V usage is TRBV6-1 and J usage is TRBJ1-6; D is unclear. The germline gives CDR1 MNHNS, CDR2 SASEGT. The CDR3 covers 14 residues. The V and J ends lost 6 bases and 2 bases respectively, with 8 bases between them. CDR3 bases: TGTGCCAGCAGCCAAGCCCCCTATAATTCACCCCTCCACTTT. Residues: CASSQAPYNSPLHF.

The rearrangement uses TRBV7-9 and TRBJ2-1, with 7 nucleotides matching TRBD1. Germline CDR1 and CDR2: SEHNR and FQNEAQ (reference sequence). The CDR3 consists of 13 residues. V was clipped by 7 bases and J by 5 bases; unmatched bases: 5. CDR3 residues: CASIIDRDNEQFF. DNA for the CDR3: TGTGCCAGCATAATCGACAGGGACAATGAGCAGTTCTTC.